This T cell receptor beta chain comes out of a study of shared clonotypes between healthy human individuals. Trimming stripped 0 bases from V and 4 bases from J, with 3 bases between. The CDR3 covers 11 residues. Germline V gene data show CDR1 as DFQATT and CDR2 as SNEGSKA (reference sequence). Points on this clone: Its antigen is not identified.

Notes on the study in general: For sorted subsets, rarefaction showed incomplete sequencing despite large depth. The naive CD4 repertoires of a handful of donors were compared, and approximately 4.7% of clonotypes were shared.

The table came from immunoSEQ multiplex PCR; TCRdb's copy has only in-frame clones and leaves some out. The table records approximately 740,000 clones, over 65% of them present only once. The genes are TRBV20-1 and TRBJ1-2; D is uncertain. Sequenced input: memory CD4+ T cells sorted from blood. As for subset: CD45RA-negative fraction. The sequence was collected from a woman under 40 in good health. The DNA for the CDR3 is TGCAGTGCTAGAGACGCCTATGGCTACACCTTC. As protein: CSARDAYGYTF.